Following are 14 T cell receptor beta chains from one sample sequenced in a study of shared clonotypes between healthy human individuals. Libraries were prepared by immunoSEQ multiplex PCR; TCRdb keeps only in-frame clonotypes and omits some of them. The table lists about 1,800,000 clones, around 96% of them singletons. Positive CCR7 selection of CD45RO-negative cells yielded the naive CD8 cells, and terminally differentiated effector memory CD45RA+ cells were excluded. The sample taken for sequencing was naive CD8+ T cells sorted from blood. The receptors here all came from a man aged 18 to 30 in good health.

This chain uses TRBV2 with TRBJ1-1; D is ambiguous. Germline loops: CDR1 SNHLY, CDR2 FYNNEI. CDR3 length: 11 residues. V was pared by 6 bases and J by 10 bases, with 12 bases between. The CDR3 region is CASSSDSGAFF. In DNA form, the CDR3 reads TGTGCCAGCAGCAGCGACTCTGGAGCTTTCTTT.

The rearrangement uses TRBV5-6 and TRBJ2-2, with D uncertain. The germline gives CDR1 SGHDT, CDR2 YYEEEE. V was clipped by 0 bases and J by 0 bases, with 6 bases between them. The CDR3 has 15 amino acids. CDR3 region: CASSLGFTNTGELFF. For the CDR3, the DNA is TGTGCCAGCAGCTTGGGATTTACGAACACCGGGGAGCTGTTTTTT.

The V call is TRBV6-5, the J call TRBJ1-2; D is unresolved. The V gene lost 3 bases and the J gene lost 6 bases, with 11 bases spanning the gap. Looked up from germline, CDR1 is MNHEY and CDR2 is SVGAGI. CDR3 size: 13 residues. CDR3 amino acids: CASSYGPHDGYTF. The DNA for the CDR3 is TGTGCCAGCAGTTATGGGCCCCATGATGGCTACACCTTC.

The genes are TRBV30 and TRBJ2-1, with D possibly matching TRBD2 (5 bases). Trimming removed 2 bases from V and 3 bases from J, with 11 bases in between. The V gene's germline CDR1 is GTSNPN and CDR2 SVGIG (reference sequence). This CDR3 is built from 14 residues. The CDR3 DNA is TGTGCCTGGAGTTCGGGAATCAGCTACAATGAGCAGTTCTTC. It is translated as CAWSSGISYNEQFF. The complete variable domain, with remaining parts taken from reference TRBV30 and TRBJ2-1, reads SQTIHQWPATLVQPVGSPLSLECTVEGTSNPNLYWYRQAAGRGLQLLFYSVGIGQISSEVPQNLSASRPQDRQFILSSKKLLLSDSGFYLCAWSSGISYNEQFFGPGTRLTVL.

V gene TRBV5-4 combines with J gene TRBJ2-2; 15 bases fit TRBD2. This CDR3 is 16 amino acids long. Germline V CDR1 and CDR2: SGHNT, YYREEE (reference sequence). Trimming removed 2 bases from V and 9 bases from J; junction bases left unmatched: 5. In DNA form, the CDR3 reads TGTGCCAGCAGCTTTGGACTAGCGGGGGGGCCGAGGGAGCTGTTTTTT. Translating it yields CASSFGLAGGPRELFF.

The V and J genes are TRBV6-1 and TRBJ1-1; TRBD1 is a possible D gene (6 bases). CDR3 size: 16 residues. Germline CDR1 is MNHNS and CDR2 is SASEGT. Trimming shortened V by 2 bases and J by 2 bases, and 15 bases separated the two germline ends. The CDR3 reads CASSEWTQGKNTEAFF. For the CDR3, the DNA is TGTGCCAGCAGTGAATGGACCCAGGGGAAAAACACTGAAGCTTTCTTT.

The rearrangement uses TRBV6-1 and TRBJ1-5; D is undetermined. The CDR3 has 10 amino acids. V gave up 7 bases and J gave up 6 bases, with 4 bases separating them. The germline gives CDR1 MNHNS, CDR2 SASEGT. CDR3 nucleotides: TGTGCCAGCAATCCTCAGCCCCAGCATTTT. Protein: CASNPQPQHF.

The chain has TRBV5-6 and TRBJ2-7; D is perhaps TRBD1 (6 bases). The CDR3 spans 14 residues. Trimming left V 6 bases short and J 1 base short, with 14 bases between. Looked up from germline, CDR1 is SGHDT and CDR2 is YYEEEE. CDR3 coding DNA: TGTGCCAGCACCGTCAGGGGAGCATCCTACGAGCAGTACTTC. Translation gives CASTVRGASYEQYF.

Turning to this clone: Other DNA sequences in this specimen translate into the identical CDR3. This chain joins TRBV28 and TRBJ2-7; D gene unclear. V shed 4 bases and J shed 1 base, with 8 bases lying between them. The CDR3 totals 13 residues. CDR1 is MDHEN and CDR2 is SYDVKM in the germline V gene. The CDR3 DNA reads as TGTGCCAGCAGTTCAGTAGGGTCCTACGAGCAGTACTTC. It translates to CASSSVGSYEQYF.

The chain joins TRBV9 to TRBJ2-7, with 8 bases matching TRBD1. The CDR3 consists of 13 residues. V was pared by 4 bases and J by 5 bases, with 5 bases of the junction left unmatched. Germline CDR1 reads SGDLS; CDR2 reads YYNGEE. CDR3 bases: TGTGCCAGCAGCCCGGACAGGGAGAACGAGCAGTACTTC. It specifies CASSPDRENEQYF.

The J gene is TRBJ2-2, the V gene TRBV7-6; D is undetermined. V was cut by 5 bases and J by 1 base, with 5 bases left in between. CDR3 length equals 13 residues. CDR1 SGHVS and CDR2 FNYEAQ come from the germline V gene. The CDR3 nucleotides read TGTGCCAGCAGCCCACTGAACACCGGGGAGCTGTTTTTT. This gives the protein CASSPLNTGELFF.

The chain links TRBV7-9 to TRBJ2-7, with D tentatively TRBD1 (6 bases). The germline V gene encodes CDR1 SEHNR and CDR2 FQNEAQ (reference sequence). The CDR3 spans 16 residues. Trimming shortened V by 2 bases and J by 3 bases, and 17 bases separated the two germline ends. The chain's CDR3 is CASSLSAQGPSYEQYF. The CDR3 DNA is TGTGCCAGCAGCTTAAGCGCTCAGGGGCCGAGCTACGAGCAGTACTTC.

The gene calls are TRBV5-6 and TRBJ2-3; D is unclear. The V end lost 7 bases, the J end lost 0 bases, and 6 bases lay between the germline ends. Germline CDR1 SGHDT, CDR2 YYEEEE. This CDR3 contains 12 residues. CDR3 region: CASHTSTDTQYF. The CDR3 coding sequence is TGTGCCAGCCACACGAGCACAGATACGCAGTATTTT.

This clone has just one count. The chain is built from TRBV5-6 and TRBJ2-1; 9 bases match TRBD2. The CDR3 spans 15 residues. Trimming cost V 4 bases and J 6 bases; bases outside gene matches: 8. The germline V gene encodes CDR1 SGHDT and CDR2 YYEEEE. The CDR3 region is CASSAGTSFVNEQFF. CDR3 nucleotide sequence: TGTGCCAGCAGCGCCGGGACTAGCTTTGTCAATGAGCAGTTCTTC.